Below are 14 T cell receptor beta chains sequenced from a single sample in a study of T cell clonality in common variable immunodeficiency. Profiling relied on immunoSEQ multiplex PCR, and the TCRdb table lists in-frame clones only, not all of them. The repertoire consists of roughly 30,000 clones, none detected only once. What these receptors recognize is not known. Findings and caveats of the study: Reportedly, TCR beta sequences from common variable immunodeficiency showed fewer deletions and N-nucleotide insertions.

Sequenced sample: peripheral blood mononuclear cells. Source of these receptors: a human donor with common variable immunodeficiency.

With respect to this clone: The sequence runs out 3 residues before the end of the CDR3; the remainder is reconstructed from the germline J gene. This chain connects TRBV6-2 or TRBV6-3 to TRBJ2-2; perhaps TRBD2 as D (6 bases). CDR3 size: 14 residues. Looked up from germline, CDR1 is MNHEY and CDR2 is SVGEGT. V lost 2 bases to trimming and J lost 7 bases, with 11 bases between them. CDR3 bases read: TGTGCCAGCAGTTACCTCCTTAGCGGCGGGGAG. It yields the protein CASSYLLSGGE. The full CDR3 reads CASSYLLSGGELFF.

This clone was seen more than once but under ten times. The CDR3 end lies 3 residues beyond the end of the read and is filled in from the germline J gene. This chain connects TRBV7-9 to TRBJ2-3; D gene unclear. This CDR3 spans 14 amino acids. Germline V gene lookup returns CDR1 SEHNR and CDR2 FQNEAQ (reference sequence). With 5 bases removed from V and 2 bases from J, the gap between germline ends came to 11 bases. CDR3 DNA (partial): TGTGCCAGCAGCCCGACGGGTTTCACAGATACG. Its translation: CASSPTGFTDT. The entire CDR3 sequence reads CASSPTGFTDTQYF.

This clone was observed many times. The read ends 3 residues shy of where the CDR3 ends; the end is completed using the germline J gene. The rearrangement links TRBV2 to TRBJ2-3, with D perhaps matching TRBD1 (6 bases). Per the germline V gene, CDR1 is SNHLY and CDR2 is FYNNEI. Trimming left V 6 bases short and J 1 base short, with 11 bases between. This CDR3 is built from 14 residues. CDR3 region: CASRNRVGTDTQYF. Incomplete CDR3 DNA: TGTGCCAGCAGAAACAGGGTAGGCACAGATACG.

This clone was counted between two and nine times. The read terminates 3 residues ahead of where the CDR3 ends, so the germline J gene completes it. This specimen includes other DNA sequences encoding the same CDR3. This chain links TRBV7-9 with TRBJ2-1; 10 bases match TRBD2. This CDR3 contains 15 residues. CDR1 and CDR2 from the germline V gene are SEHNR and FQNEAQ (reference sequence). V lost 3 bases to trimming and J lost 4 bases; unmatched junction nucleotides: 3. The sequenced CDR3 bases are TGTGCCAGCAGCTTTAGCGGGGGGTCTTACAATGAG. This encodes CASSFSGGSYNE. Given in full, the CDR3 is CASSFSGGSYNEQFF.

This clone was seen a handful of times. The read terminates 3 residues ahead of where the CDR3 ends, so the germline J gene completes it. The rearrangement uses TRBV7-3 and TRBJ2-2, with TRBD1 matching 11 bases. CDR1 is SGHTA and CDR2 is FQGTGA in the germline V gene. V lost 1 base and J lost 3; bases outside the gene matches: 7. The CDR3 covers 18 residues. The CDR3 spells CASSLIPRTGGDTGELFF. Partial CDR3 DNA: TGTGCCAGCAGCTTAATTCCCCGGACAGGGGGCGACACCGGGGAG.

This clone was picked up many times. Read sequence stops 3 residues before the CDR3 end, and the germline J gene provides the missing end. V usage is TRBV7-6 and J usage is TRBJ2-5; 9 bases are a match to TRBD2. Germline assignment: CDR1 SGHVS and CDR2 FNYEAQ. This CDR3 has 14 amino acids. Germline trimming cut 4 bases from V and 2 bases from J; bases unmatched to any gene: 2. The CDR3 sequence: CASSSAGGQETQYF. Partial CDR3 DNA: TGTGCCAGCAGCTCCGCGGGGGGGCAAGAGACC.

The table lists this clone with a few counts. The read terminates 3 residues before the CDR3 end, so the remaining end is supplied by the germline J gene. V and J are TRBV18 and TRBJ2-7; the D gene is possibly TRBD1 (6 bases). V lost 1 base, J lost 2 bases, and 12 bases lay in between. The V gene's germline CDR1 is KGHSH and CDR2 LQKENI. The CDR3 loop spans 15 amino acids. The part of the CDR3 DNA that was read is TGTGCCAGCTCACCACACCCACAGGGACCCTACGAG. Its protein product is CASSPHPQGPYE. The full CDR3 reads CASSPHPQGPYEQYF.

This clone was seen at least ten times. Sequencing ends 3 residues short of the CDR3 end; the germline J gene provides the rest. This chain links TRBV5-6 with TRBJ1-1, with D possibly TRBD1 on 5 matching bases. This CDR3 contains 15 residues. Germline CDR1 is SGHDT and CDR2 is YYEEEE. The V end was cut by 3 bases, the J end by 5 bases, with 17 bases between. The CDR3: CASSSLGGGDTEAFF. The CDR3 bases that were read are TGTGCCAGCAGCTCCCTTGGGGGGGGTGATACTGAA.

As to this clone: The missing CDR3 end, 3 residues past where the read stops, is filled in from the germline J gene. The gene calls are TRBV7-9 and TRBJ1-2; TRBD1 matches 7 bases. Germline lookup yields CDR1 SEHNR and CDR2 FQNEAQ (reference sequence). The CDR3 contains 14 residues. The V gene end was trimmed by 6 bases and the J gene end by 4 bases; junction bases not matched to a gene: 8. The CDR3 DNA, read in part, is TGTGCCAGCAGGCAACCGGGACAGCCCTATGGC. Amino acid sequence: CASRQPGQPYG. The complete CDR3 protein is CASRQPGQPYGYTF.

CDR3 sequence reads: CASLKRGLYNEQFF. The DNA read from the CDR3 is TGTGCCAGCCTGAAGCGGGGCCTCTACAATGAG. The V gene is TRBV2, the J gene TRBJ2-1, with 7 bases lining up with TRBD2. The read terminates 3 residues before the CDR3 end, so the remaining end is supplied by the germline J gene. Germline V gene sequence: CDR1 SNHLY, CDR2 FYNNEI. The CDR3 has 14 residues. V shed 8 bases, J shed 3 bases, and the junction held 7 bases outside the gene matches.

This clone was seen a handful of times. The missing CDR3 end, 3 residues past where the read stops, is filled in from the germline J gene. This chain links TRBV6-2 or TRBV6-3 with TRBJ2-5; the D gene is possibly TRBD2 (5 bases). CDR1 is MNHEY and CDR2 is SVGEGT in the germline V gene. V shed 8 bases and J shed 7 bases, with 14 bases lying between them. This CDR3 is built from 12 residues. Partial CDR3 DNA: TGTGCCAGCTTAGCGCAAATGGGGACC. Protein sequence: CASLAQMGT. The whole CDR3 sequence reads CASLAQMGTQYF.

This clone was recorded a few times. The CDR3 end falls 3 residues outside the read, so it is completed with the germline J gene. The chain employs TRBV19 and TRBJ1-2, with TRBD1 matching 7 bases. V shed 9 bases, J shed 7 bases, and the junction held 14 bases outside the gene matches. Germline V gives CDR1 LNHDA, CDR2 SQIVND (reference sequence). This CDR3 has 14 residues. CDR3 loop: CASSQTGIEGGYTF. The covered CDR3 bases are TGTGCCAGCAGCCAGACAGGGATTGAAGGTGGC. Complete variable domain (other parts from reference TRBV19 and TRBJ1-2): DGGITQSPKYLFRKEGQNVTLSCEQNLNHDAMYWYRQDPGQGLRLIYYSQIVNDFQKGDIAEGYSVSREKKESFPLTVTSAQKNPTAFYLCASSQTGIEGGYTFGSGTRLTVV.

This clone was detected ten times or more. The read terminates 3 residues ahead of where the CDR3 ends, so the germline J gene completes it. V gene TRBV6-1 combines with J gene TRBJ2-2, with D maybe TRBD1 (5 bases). V was shortened by 2 bases and J by 6 bases, with 16 bases between the two germline ends. The germline V gene has CDR1 MNHNS and CDR2 SASEGT. The CDR3 loop spans 16 amino acids. The CDR3 loop reads CASSEPRQFGPGELFF. The CDR3 bases that were read are TGTGCCAGCAGTGAACCGCGACAGTTCGGTCCCGGGGAG.

This clone was counted a few times. The observed sequence ends 3 residues before the CDR3 terminus, with the missing tail filled in from the germline J gene. V gene TRBV2 combines with J gene TRBJ2-2; 8 bases are a match to TRBD2. V lost 5 bases and J lost 0; bases outside the gene matches: 8. Looked up from germline, CDR1 is SNHLY and CDR2 is FYNNEI. The CDR3 runs to 17 residues. The CDR3 is CASSRGGWTANTGELFF. Partial CDR3 DNA: TGTGCCAGCAGTCGGGGGGGCTGGACAGCGAACACCGGGGAG.